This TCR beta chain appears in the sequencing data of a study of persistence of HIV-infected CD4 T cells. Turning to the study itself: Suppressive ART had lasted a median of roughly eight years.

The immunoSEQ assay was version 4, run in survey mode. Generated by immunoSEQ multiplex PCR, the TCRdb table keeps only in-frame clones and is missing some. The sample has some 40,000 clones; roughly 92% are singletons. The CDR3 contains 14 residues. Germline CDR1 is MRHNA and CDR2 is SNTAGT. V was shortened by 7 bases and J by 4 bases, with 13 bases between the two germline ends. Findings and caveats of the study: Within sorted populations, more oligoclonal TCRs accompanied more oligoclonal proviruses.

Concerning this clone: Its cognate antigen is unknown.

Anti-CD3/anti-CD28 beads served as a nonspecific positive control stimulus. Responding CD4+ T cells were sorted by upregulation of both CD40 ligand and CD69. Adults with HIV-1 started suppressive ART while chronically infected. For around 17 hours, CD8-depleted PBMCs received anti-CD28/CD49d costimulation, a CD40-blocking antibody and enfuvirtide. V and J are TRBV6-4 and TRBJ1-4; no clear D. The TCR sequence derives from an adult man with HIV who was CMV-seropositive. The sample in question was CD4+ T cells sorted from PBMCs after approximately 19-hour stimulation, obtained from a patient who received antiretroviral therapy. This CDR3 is CASNQGPGNEKLFF. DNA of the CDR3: TGTGCCAGCAATCAAGGGCCCGGTAATGAAAAACTGTTTTTT.